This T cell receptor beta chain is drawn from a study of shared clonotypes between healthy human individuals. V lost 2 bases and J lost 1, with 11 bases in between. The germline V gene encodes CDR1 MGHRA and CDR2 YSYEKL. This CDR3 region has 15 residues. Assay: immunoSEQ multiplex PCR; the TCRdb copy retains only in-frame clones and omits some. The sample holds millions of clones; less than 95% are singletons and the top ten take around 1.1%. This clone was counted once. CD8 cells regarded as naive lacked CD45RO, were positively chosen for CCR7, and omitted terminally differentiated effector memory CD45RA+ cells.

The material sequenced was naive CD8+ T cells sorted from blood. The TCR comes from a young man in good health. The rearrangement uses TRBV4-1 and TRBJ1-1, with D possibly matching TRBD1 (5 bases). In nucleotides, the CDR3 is TGCGCCAGCAGCCAACTATCAACAGGGAACACTGAAGCTTTCTTT. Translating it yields CASSQLSTGNTEAFF.